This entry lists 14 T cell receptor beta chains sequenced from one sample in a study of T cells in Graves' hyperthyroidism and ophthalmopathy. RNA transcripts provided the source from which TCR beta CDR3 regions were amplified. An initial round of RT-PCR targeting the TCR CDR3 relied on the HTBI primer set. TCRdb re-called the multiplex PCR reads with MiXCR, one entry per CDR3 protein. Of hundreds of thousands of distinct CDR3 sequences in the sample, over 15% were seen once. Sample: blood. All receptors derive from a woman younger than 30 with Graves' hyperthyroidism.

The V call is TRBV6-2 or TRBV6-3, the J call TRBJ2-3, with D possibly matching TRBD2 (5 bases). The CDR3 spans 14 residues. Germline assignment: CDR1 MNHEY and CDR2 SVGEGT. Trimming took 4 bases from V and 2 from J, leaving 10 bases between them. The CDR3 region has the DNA TGTGCCAGCAGTTCGACTATTAACACAGATACGCAGTATTTT. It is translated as CASSSTINTDTQYF.

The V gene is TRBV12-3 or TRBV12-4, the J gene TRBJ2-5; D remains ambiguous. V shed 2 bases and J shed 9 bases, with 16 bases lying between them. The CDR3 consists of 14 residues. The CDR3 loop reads CASSLFGSSGSQYF. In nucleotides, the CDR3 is TGTGCCAGCAGTTTATTCGGGTCCAGTGGGTCCCAGTACTTC.

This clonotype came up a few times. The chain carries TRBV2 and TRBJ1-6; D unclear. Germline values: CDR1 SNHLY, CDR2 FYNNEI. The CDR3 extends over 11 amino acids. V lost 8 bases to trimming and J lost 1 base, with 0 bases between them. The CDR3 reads CASSYNSPLHF. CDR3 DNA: TGTGCCAGCTCCTATAATTCACCCCTCCACTTT.

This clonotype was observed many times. The CDR3 region has the DNA TGTGCCAGCAGCTTAGCTTCTAGCGGACTCGAGCAGTTCTTC. Its translation: CASSLASSGLEQFF. The V call is TRBV7-6, the J call TRBJ2-1, with 7 bases that match TRBD2. From germline, CDR1 is SGHVS and CDR2 FNYEAQ. V lost 0 bases to trimming and J lost 10 bases; unmatched junction nucleotides: 6. This CDR3 is 14 amino acids long.

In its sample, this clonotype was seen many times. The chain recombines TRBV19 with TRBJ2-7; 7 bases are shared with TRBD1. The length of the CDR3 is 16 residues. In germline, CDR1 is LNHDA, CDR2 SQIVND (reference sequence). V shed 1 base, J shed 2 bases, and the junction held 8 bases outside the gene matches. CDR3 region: CASSIVPGQSPYEQYF. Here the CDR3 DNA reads TGTGCCAGTAGTATAGTGCCGGGACAGTCTCCCTACGAGCAGTACTTC.

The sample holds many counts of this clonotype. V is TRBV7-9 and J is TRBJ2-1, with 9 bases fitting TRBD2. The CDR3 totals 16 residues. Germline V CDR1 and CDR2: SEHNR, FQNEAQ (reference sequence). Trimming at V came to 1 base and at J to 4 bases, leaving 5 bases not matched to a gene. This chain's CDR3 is CASSLVASGDYNEQFF. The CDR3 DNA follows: TGTGCCAGCAGCTTAGTGGCTAGCGGGGATTACAATGAGCAGTTCTTC.

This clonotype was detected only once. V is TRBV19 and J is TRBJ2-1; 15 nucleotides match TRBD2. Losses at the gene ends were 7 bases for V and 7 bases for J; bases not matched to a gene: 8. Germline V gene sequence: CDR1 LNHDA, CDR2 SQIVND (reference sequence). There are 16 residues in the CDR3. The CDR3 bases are TGTGCCAGTAACCCGGGACTAGCGGGAGGTAGAAATGAGCAGTTCTTC. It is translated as CASNPGLAGGRNEQFF. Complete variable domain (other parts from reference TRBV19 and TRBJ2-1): DGGITQSPKYLFRKEGQNVTLSCEQNLNHDAMYWYRQDPGQGLRLIYYSQIVNDFQKGDIAEGYSVSREKKESFPLTVTSAQKNPTAFYLCASNPGLAGGRNEQFFGPGTRLTVL.

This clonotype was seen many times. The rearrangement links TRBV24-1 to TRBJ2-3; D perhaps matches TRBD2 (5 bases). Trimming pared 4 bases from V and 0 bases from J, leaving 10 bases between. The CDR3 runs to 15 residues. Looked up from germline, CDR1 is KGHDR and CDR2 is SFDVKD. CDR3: CATSDPRESTDTQYF. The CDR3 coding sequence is TGTGCCACCAGTGACCCACGGGAAAGCACAGATACGCAGTATTTT.

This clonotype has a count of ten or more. Written as DNA, the CDR3 is TGTGCCAGCAGCGGATGGACAGGGGGGTCACCCCTCCACTTT. Amino acid sequence: CASSGWTGGSPLHF. The gene calls are TRBV7-2 and TRBJ1-6, with TRBD1 matching 10 bases. Looked up from germline, CDR1 is SGHTA and CDR2 is FQGNSA. The CDR3 contains 14 residues. The junction had 5 bases not matched to a gene; V was cut back by 5 bases and J by 10 bases.

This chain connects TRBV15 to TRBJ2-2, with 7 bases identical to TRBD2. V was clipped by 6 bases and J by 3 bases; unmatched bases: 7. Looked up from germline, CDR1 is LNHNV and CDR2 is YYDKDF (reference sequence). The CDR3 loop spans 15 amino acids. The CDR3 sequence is CATSSAGWHTGELFF. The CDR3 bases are TGTGCCACCAGTTCAGCGGGGTGGCACACCGGGGAGCTGTTTTTT.

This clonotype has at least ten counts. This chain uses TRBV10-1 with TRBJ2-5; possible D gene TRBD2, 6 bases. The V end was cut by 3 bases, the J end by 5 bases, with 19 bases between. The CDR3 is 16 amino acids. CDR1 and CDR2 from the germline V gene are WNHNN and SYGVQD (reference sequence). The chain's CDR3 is CASSDPLATWEETQYF. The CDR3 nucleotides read TGCGCCAGCAGTGACCCCCTAGCGACCTGGGAGGAGACCCAGTACTTC.

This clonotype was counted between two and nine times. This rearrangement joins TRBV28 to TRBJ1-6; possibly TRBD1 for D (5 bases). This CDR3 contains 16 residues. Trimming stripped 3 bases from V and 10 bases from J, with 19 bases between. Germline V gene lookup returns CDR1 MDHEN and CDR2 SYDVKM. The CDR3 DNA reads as TGTGCCAGCAGTTTTGCGGCAGGAGGAACAGGCTCACCCCTCCACTTT. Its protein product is CASSFAAGGTGSPLHF.

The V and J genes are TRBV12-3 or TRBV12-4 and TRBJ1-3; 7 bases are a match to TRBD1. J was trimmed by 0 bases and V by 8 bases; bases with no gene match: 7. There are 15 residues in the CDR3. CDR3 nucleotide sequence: TGTGCCAGCGTAACAAGGGACAGCTCTGGAAACACCATATATTTT. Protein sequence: CASVTRDSSGNTIYF.

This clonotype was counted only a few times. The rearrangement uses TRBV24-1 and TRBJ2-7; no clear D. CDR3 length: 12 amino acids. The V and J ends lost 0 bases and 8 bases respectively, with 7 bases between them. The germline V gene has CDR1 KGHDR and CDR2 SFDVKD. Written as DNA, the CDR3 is TGTGCCACCAGTGATTTGGGGGTCAAGCAGTACTTC. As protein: CATSDLGVKQYF.